Each of the 27 T cell receptor beta chains below was sequenced from the same sample in a study of T-cell reconstitution after alpha-beta-depleted transplantation in children (TCRdb year 2016). Reading the label with the study, this specimen's treatment or condition is: allogeneic hematopoietic cell transplantation with graft depleted of TCRalphabeta T cells and CD19 B cells. Libraries came from PCR. The listed sequencing device is Illumina HiSeq 2500. TCR library preparation used molecular barcoding, with unique molecular identifiers applied to normalize quantification of the TCRbeta repertoire. The public sequencing data were trimmed at Q25 with fastp and processed into clonotypes with MiXCR by TCRdb, which kept only in-frame beta chains. Rows are combined by CDR3 protein, so each entry shows the most common genes and DNA. The sample includes 550,000 to 800,000 distinct CDR3 sequences, with around 14% observed a single time. 0.75% to 0.85% of the sample belongs to the ten largest clones.

The specimen comprised PBMCs, sampled before TCRalphabeta/CD19-depleted stem cell transplant. The receptor source for this set is a girl aged 2-9 years with congenital amegakaryocytic thrombocytopenia, due to receive a stem cell transplant.

On this clonotype itself: One end of the junction fails to match germline, which may point to a read error. The chain recombines TRBV29-1 with TRBJ1-1, with D tentatively TRBD1 (5 bases). CDR1 SQVTM and CDR2 ANQGSEA come from the germline V gene. The CDR3 totals 13 residues. CDR3 loop: CSGIGTVNSEAFF. CDR3 coding DNA: TGCAGCGGGATCGGGACGGTGAACTCTGAAGCTTTCTTT.

This clonotype occurred many times. The gene calls are TRBV5-1 and TRBJ2-1, with 7 bases fitting TRBD2. The CDR3 runs to 14 residues. CDR1 is SGHRS and CDR2 is YFSETQ in the germline V gene. The trim removed 1 base at V and 5 bases at J, leaving 3 bases unmatched. The CDR3, as DNA: TGCGCCAGCAGCTTGCTTCTAGCGGACAATGAGCAGTTCTTC. It yields the protein CASSLLLADNEQFF.

This clonotype has a count of ten or more. This chain joins TRBV5-1 and TRBJ2-2; 14 bases are a match to TRBD2. This CDR3 has 17 amino acids. Germline V gene lookup returns CDR1 SGHRS and CDR2 YFSETQ. The J segment lost 4 bases and the V segment lost 4 bases, leaving 6 bases of the junction unmatched. CDR3 in amino acids: CASSPGLAGASTGELFF. CDR3 nucleotides: TGCGCCAGCAGCCCGGGACTAGCGGGAGCCAGCACCGGGGAGCTGTTTTTT.

This clonotype was picked up a small number of times. The rearrangement links TRBV7-6 to TRBJ2-3; TRBD1 matches 9 bases. This CDR3 is built from 17 residues. Germline V gene lookup returns CDR1 SGHVS and CDR2 FNYEAQ. V dropped 3 bases and J dropped 3; count of bases not matched to a gene: 10. The CDR3 DNA follows: TGTGCCAGCAGCTTCCGCCCGACAGGGGGGATTACAGATACGCAGTATTTT. It encodes CASSFRPTGGITDTQYF. The full variable domain, its missing parts supplied by reference TRBV7-6 and TRBJ2-3, is GAGVSQSPRYKVTKRGQDVALRCDPISGHVSLYWYRQALGQGPEFLTYFNYEAQQDKSGLPNDRFSAERPEGSISTLTIQRTEQRDSAMYRCASSFRPTGGITDTQYFGPGTRLTVL.

The sample holds many counts of this clonotype. The V call is TRBV6-4, the J call TRBJ2-3; 7 bases align to TRBD2. The V segment lost 3 bases and the J segment 2 bases; nucleotides outside the gene matches: 2. Germline-derived CDR1 and CDR2 are MRHNA and SNTAGT. The CDR3 has 14 amino acids. This CDR3 reads CASSEGTTTDTQYF. CDR3 in DNA: TGTGCCAGCAGTGAAGGGACTACCACAGATACGCAGTATTTT.

This clonotype has a count of ten or more. The J gene is TRBJ2-5, the V gene TRBV5-1; weak D call: TRBD2 (6 bases). The ends were cut back, 6 bases at V and 5 bases at J, with 17 bases in the middle. The CDR3 length is 14 residues. Germline CDR1 SGHRS, CDR2 YFSETQ. The CDR3 sequence: CASMRWTMAETQYF. In DNA, the CDR3 is TGCGCCAGCATGCGATGGACTATGGCGGAGACCCAGTACTTC.

The chain has TRBV29-1 and TRBJ2-1; D is perhaps TRBD2 (5 bases). Trimming removed 4 bases at V and 0 bases at J, with 10 bases between. The CDR3 is 14 amino acids. Germline loops: CDR1 SQVTM, CDR2 ANQGSEA. The CDR3: CSVVDWGSYNEQFF. The CDR3 DNA reads TGCAGCGTTGTGGACTGGGGCTCCTACAATGAGCAGTTCTTC.

J is TRBJ2-4 and V is TRBV7-9; TRBD2 is a possible D gene (6 bases). CDR3 size: 17 residues. V was trimmed by 6 bases and J by 8 bases, leaving 26 bases between them. Germline CDR1 SEHNR, CDR2 FQNEAQ (reference sequence). The CDR3 reads CASSLGGGTVANDIQYF. The CDR3 coding sequence is TGTGCCAGCAGTCTGGGGGGAGGAACGGTAGCCAATGACATTCAGTACTTC.

There are many counts of this clonotype. V and J are TRBV5-1 and TRBJ2-5; D perhaps matches TRBD1 (5 bases). Looked up from germline, CDR1 is SGHRS and CDR2 is YFSETQ. This CDR3 spans 14 amino acids. V was clipped by 4 bases and J by 5 bases, with 15 bases between them. The CDR3 here is CASSQHRSGETQYF. Written as DNA, the CDR3 is TGCGCCAGCAGCCAACACAGGTCAGGGGAGACCCAGTACTTC.

Worth noting for this clonotype: Mismatch with germline at one junction end may stem from a read error. The V gene is TRBV4-1, the J gene TRBJ2-1; 8 bases align to TRBD1. The germline V gene encodes CDR1 MGHRA and CDR2 YSYEKL. The length of the CDR3 is 17 residues. For the CDR3, the DNA is TGCGCCAGCACCCAACCCACGGACAGGGTCTACTACAATGAGCAGTTCTTC. Protein product: CASTQPTDRVYYNEQFF.

The sample holds a few counts of this clonotype. V and J are TRBV11-2 and TRBJ2-1; D gene uncertain. Germline CDR1 is SGHAT and CDR2 is FQNNGV. The V gene lost 2 bases and the J gene lost 0 bases, with 11 bases spanning the gap. The CDR3 is 16 residues long. CDR3 in DNA: TGTGCCAGCAGCTTATTTCTCGGTTTCTCCTACAATGAGCAGTTCTTC. This translates into CASSLFLGFSYNEQFF.

This chain joins TRBV5-6 and TRBJ2-3; 8 nucleotides match TRBD2. The CDR3 consists of 14 residues. The ends lost 4 bases at V and 2 bases at J; junction bases unmatched: 3. Germline CDR1 and CDR2: SGHDT and YYEEEE. The CDR3, as DNA: TGTGCCAGCAGCCGACTAGCGATCACAGATACGCAGTATTTT. Amino acids: CASSRLAITDTQYF. The variable domain in full, with the rest retrieved from reference TRBV5-6 and TRBJ2-3, is DAGVTQSPTHLIKTRGQQVTLRCSPKSGHDTVSWYQQALGQGPQFIFQYYEEEERQRGNFPDRFSGHQFPNYSSELNVNALLLGDSALYLCASSRLAITDTQYFGPGTRLTVL.

This clonotype was seen at least ten times. The V and J genes are TRBV7-9 and TRBJ2-7, with D tentatively TRBD1 or TRBD2 (6 bases each). Germline CDR1 and CDR2: SEHNR and FQNEAQ (reference sequence). Trimming pared 3 bases from V and 5 bases from J, leaving 17 bases between. The CDR3 runs to 15 residues. The CDR3 spells CASSLTWGASHEQYF. CDR3 nucleotide sequence: TGTGCCAGCAGCTTGACTTGGGGGGCTTCCCACGAGCAGTACTTC.

This clonotype occurred a few times. V and J are TRBV5-5 and TRBJ1-2, with 7 bases aligning to TRBD1. V lost 4 bases and J lost 2; bases outside the gene matches: 5. The CDR3 sequence is 14 residues long. Germline CDR1 reads SGHKS; CDR2 reads YYEKEE (reference sequence). CDR3 residues: CASSQSGQNYGYTF. For the CDR3, the DNA is TGTGCCAGCAGCCAATCGGGACAGAACTATGGCTACACCTTC.

This clonotype has ten or more counts. This sequence joins TRBV7-2 and TRBJ1-6; a weak D match, TRBD1 (5 bases). The V end lost 1 base, the J end lost 8 bases, and 12 bases lay between the germline ends. The length of the CDR3 is 15 residues. The germline gives CDR1 SGHTA, CDR2 FQGNSA. The CDR3 loop reads CASSLDTGGHSPLHF. The CDR3 bases are TGTGCCAGCAGCTTAGATACAGGAGGACATTCACCCCTCCACTTT.

A few counts support this clonotype. The chain uses TRBV28 and TRBJ2-5; the match to TRBD2 covers 8 bases. The CDR3 contains 14 residues. J lost 0 bases, V lost 6 bases, and 3 bases had no gene match. Germline-derived CDR1 and CDR2 are MDHEN and SYDVKM. The CDR3 region is CASRVAGHQETQYF. In DNA, the CDR3 is TGTGCCAGCAGGGTAGCGGGGCACCAAGAGACCCAGTACTTC. The variable domain in full, completed from reference TRBV28 and TRBJ2-5, reads DVKVTQSSRYLVKRTGEKVFLECVQDMDHENMFWYRQDPGLGLRLIYFSYDVKMKEKGDIPEGYSVSREKKERFSLILESASTNQTSMYLCASRVAGHQETQYFGPGTRLLVL.

There are many counts of this clonotype. The chain employs TRBV7-3 and TRBJ2-3, with D uncertain. The CDR3 has 13 residues. Germline loops: CDR1 SGHTA, CDR2 FQGTGA. Trimming shortened V by 1 base and J by 4 bases, and 6 bases separated the two germline ends. CDR3 sequence (DNA): TGTGCCAGCAGCTTAAGAGGCGCAGATACGCAGTATTTT. This encodes CASSLRGADTQYF.

About this clonotype: A much larger clone lies one base from this, so it may be a read error. This chain links TRBV15 with TRBJ2-1, with 15 bases that match TRBD2. The V and J ends lost 0 bases and 3 bases, in that order; junction bases with no gene match: 12. Looked up from germline, CDR1 is LNHNV and CDR2 is YYDKDF (reference sequence). The CDR3 covers 21 residues. CDR3 nucleotides: TGTGCCACCAGCAGAGATTTCGGAAGGACTAGCGGGAGGGTTATCTACAATGAGCAGTTCTTC. It specifies CATSRDFGRTSGRVIYNEQFF.

V and J are TRBV11-2 and TRBJ2-3, with 15 bases lining up with TRBD2. The germline V gene has CDR1 SGHAT and CDR2 FQNNGV. The CDR3 sequence is 19 residues long. The V and J ends lost 3 bases and 2 bases, in that order; junction bases with no gene match: 9. CDR3 nucleotides: TGTGCCAGCAGCTTCAAGCCGGGACTAGCGGGAGGCAACACAGATACGCAGTATTTT. Protein product: CASSFKPGLAGGNTDTQYF.

At least ten counts were recorded for this clonotype. The rearrangement uses TRBV7-9 and TRBJ1-1; 7 nucleotides match TRBD1. The trim removed 4 bases at V and 0 bases at J, leaving 5 bases unmatched. From germline, CDR1 is SEHNR and CDR2 FQNEAQ (reference sequence). This CDR3 contains 15 residues. The CDR3 coding sequence is TGTGCCAGCAGCTCAAGACAGGGCATGAACACTGAAGCTTTCTTT. Its protein is CASSSRQGMNTEAFF.

A few counts support this clonotype. CDR3 DNA: TGCGCCAGCAGCCAACTGCAGCTGGGTTCGGACCTTTACACTGAAGCTTTCTTT. It specifies CASSQLQLGSDLYTEAFF. The V and J genes are TRBV4-1 and TRBJ1-1, with D unresolved. There are 18 residues in the CDR3. Germline CDR1 reads MGHRA; CDR2 reads YSYEKL. V lost 2 bases, J lost 3 bases, and 22 bases lay in between.

This clonotype was seen a handful of times. This chain links TRBV5-8 with TRBJ2-6; perhaps D is TRBD1 or TRBD2 (5 bases each). V lost 4 bases to trimming and J lost 0 bases, with 14 bases between them. The germline gives CDR1 SGHTS, CDR2 YDEGEE. This CDR3 contains 17 residues. The CDR3 nucleotides read TGTGCCAGCAGCACTTGGGGACGGAGCTCTGGGGCCAACGTCCTGACTTTC. Its translation: CASSTWGRSSGANVLTF. Variable domain in full (rest from reference TRBV5-8 and TRBJ2-6): EAGVTQSPTHLIKTRGQQATLRCSPISGHTSVYWYQQALGLGLQFLLWYDEGEERNRGNFPPRFSGRQFPNYSSELNVNALELEDSALYLCASSTWGRSSGANVLTFGAGSRLTVL.

In this sample, this clonotype turned up many times. V is TRBV20-1 and J is TRBJ2-7, with no clear D. Germline CDR1 reads DFQATT; CDR2 reads SNEGSKA (reference sequence). This CDR3 spans 13 amino acids. V was shortened by 5 bases and J by 0 bases, with 11 bases between the two germline ends. In DNA form, the CDR3 reads TGCAGTGCTTCTGTCACTGACTCCTACGAGCAGTACTTC. It specifies CSASVTDSYEQYF.

This clonotype was seen ten or more times. The chain employs TRBV20-1 and TRBJ1-1; D is undetermined. Germline loops: CDR1 DFQATT, CDR2 SNEGSKA (reference sequence). Trimming took off 5 bases at V and 2 bases at J, with 9 bases between the two ends. The CDR3 is 12 amino acids. This CDR3 reads CSAVRGNTEAFF. The CDR3 nucleotides are TGCAGTGCTGTCCGGGGTAACACTGAAGCTTTCTTT.

In its sample, this clonotype was seen many times. The J gene is TRBJ2-2, the V gene TRBV20-1; weak D call: TRBD2 (6 bases). V was pared by 5 bases and J by 2 bases, with 12 bases between. CDR1 is DFQATT and CDR2 is SNEGSKA in the germline V gene (reference sequence). The CDR3 runs 14 residues. This CDR3 is CSAPPAGNTGELFF. CDR3 DNA sequence: TGCAGTGCTCCCCCAGCGGGTAACACCGGGGAGCTGTTTTTT.

There are many counts of this clonotype. This chain connects TRBV29-1 to TRBJ2-1; 7 bases align to TRBD1. The V gene's germline CDR1 is SQVTM and CDR2 ANQGSEA. The ends lost 6 bases at V and 9 bases at J; junction bases unmatched: 8. The CDR3 spans 12 residues. The CDR3 coding sequence is TGCAGCGTGGAGACAGGGCAGGGTGAGCAGTTCTTC. This codes for CSVETGQGEQFF.

Ten or more counts support this clonotype. The rearrangement links TRBV5-1 to TRBJ2-3, with D maybe TRBD2 (5 bases). This CDR3 comprises 18 residues. CDR1 is SGHRS and CDR2 is YFSETQ in the germline V gene. The ends were cut back, 0 bases at V and 0 bases at J, with 17 bases in the middle. This CDR3 is CASSLDGSRASSTDTQYF. CDR3 nucleotides: TGCGCCAGCAGCTTGGACGGCTCGAGGGCAAGCAGCACAGATACGCAGTATTTT.